The rows below give T cell receptor beta chains drawn from one sample of a study of early T cells in non-severe SARS-CoV-2 infection. TCRdb used MiXCR to reprocess the 5' RACE reads, holding one entry per CDR3 protein. The sample records some 42,000 distinct CDR3 sequences, 5% to 6.5% being singletons. The sequencing here drew on whole blood, taken at baseline. These receptors all stem from an adult who was a healthcare worker with PCR-confirmed SARS-CoV-2 infection or an uninfected control (not recorded which). The CDR3 runs from the conserved cysteine through the conserved F or W. Fields, in order: V gene, clone size, D gene, J gene, CDR3 DNA, CDR3 protein. D genes are given only for firm matches. Clone size appears in some rows only: once, few, many, or a class for an expanded clone.

TRBV12-3/TRBV12-4	many	TRBD2	TRBJ2-3	TGTGCCAGCAGTAAGCGGGGGGGCAAAGGCACAGATACGCAGTATTTT	CASSKRGGKGTDTQYF
TRBV20-1	few	.	TRBJ2-7	TGCAGTGCCCGAGGGCAAGGACCCATAATTGGGGAGCAGTACTTC	CSARGQGPIIGEQYF
TRBV4-3	.	.	TRBJ1-2	TGCGCCAGCAGCCTAGAGGGGCAAAGAGCTAACTATGGCTACACCTTC	CASSLEGQRANYGYTF
TRBV5-6	few	.	TRBJ2-1	TGTGCCAGCAGCTTCGGGCCTGAGCAGTTCTTC	CASSFGPEQFF
TRBV20-1	few	TRBD1	TRBJ1-5	TGCAGTGCTCCCACAGGGGGTATCAATCAGCCCCAGCATTTT	CSAPTGGINQPQHF
TRBV28	.	TRBD2	TRBJ2-3	TGTGCCAGCAGGACTAGCGGGGGCGTGGATACGCAGTATTTT	CASRTSGGVDTQYF
TRBV7-3	.	TRBD2	TRBJ2-7	TGTGCCAGCAGCTTCGAGACTAGCTCCGAGCAGTACTTC	CASSFETSSEQYF
TRBV5-1	few	.	TRBJ1-5	TGCGCCAGCAGATTAGGAGACAGGCAAAATCAGCCCCAGCATTTT	CASRLGDRQNQPQHF
TRBV7-2	few	.	TRBJ2-3	TGTGCCAGCAGCTTACGAGAAACAGATACGCAGTATTTT	CASSLRETDTQYF
TRBV2	many	.	TRBJ2-1	TGTGCCAGCAGTGAAGGAGGGGGTTATGGTGAGCAGTTCTTC	CASSEGGGYGEQFF
TRBV1	many	.	TRBJ1-3	TGCACCAGCAGCCGGCATACGAGAGGAAACACCATATATTTT	CTSSRHTRGNTIYF
TRBV30	many	.	TRBJ1-1	TGTGCCTGGAGTGGAACAAAGGGGGAAGCTTTCTTT	CAWSGTKGEAFF
TRBV6-1	many	.	TRBJ1-1	TGTGCCAGCAGTGACGGACAGTCGTACACTGAAGCTTTCTTT	CASSDGQSYTEAFF
TRBV12-3/TRBV12-4	many	.	TRBJ2-5	TGTGCCAGCAGTTCCAGGGCGGTGGGACAAGAGACCCAGTACTTC	CASSSRAVGQETQYF
TRBV28	few	.	TRBJ1-2	TGTGCCAGCAGTTTGCCTCCCGGCTACACCTTC	CASSLPPGYTF
TRBV12-3/TRBV12-4	.	.	TRBJ2-7	TGTGCCAGCAGTTTTAGGGTCGGTGGGGGGATCTACGAGCAGTACTTC	CASSFRVGGGIYEQYF
TRBV18	.	.	TRBJ1-2	TGTGCCAGCTCACCGGAGGTGCTCATCGTGGCCACCAACTATGGCTACACCTTC	CASSPEVLIVATNYGYTF